This T cell receptor beta chain appears in the sequencing data of a study of OX40 agonist ivuxolimab in advanced cancers. Study-wide background: Patients receiving dose escalation had hepatocellular carcinoma, melanoma, renal cell or head and neck cancer. Study observations and caveats: On average, CD8+ T cells had more expanded clones than CD4+. Researchers did not determine the expanded peripheral T cells' antigen specificity.

This clone was found once. Its target is unknown. Clones were read by immunoSEQ multiplex PCR, and TCRdb kept only the in-frame ones, dropping some. The sample consists of about 79,000 clones, approximately 94% of them appearing once. Blood got drawn at baseline, again on cycle 4 day 1, and then on cycle 7 day 1. This clonotype was sampled from an adult with an advanced solid tumor such as melanoma, head and neck, liver or kidney cancer. Sample: CD4+ or CD8+ T cells sorted from blood, taken in a trial of the OX40 agonist ivuxolimab.

The CDR3 DNA reads TGTGCCAGCAGTTTTGGGGTAGCCGAGCAGTACTTC. Protein product: CASSFGVAEQYF. J is TRBJ2-7 and V is TRBV28, with no clear D. V was shortened by 3 bases and J by 6 bases, with 9 bases between the two germline ends. Germline values: CDR1 MDHEN, CDR2 SYDVKM. The CDR3 spans 12 residues.